Listed here are 28 T cell receptor beta chains from one sample, sequenced in a study of T cell responses to AZD1222 COVID-19 vaccine. Sequencing was performed with immunoSEQ multiplex PCR; in TCRdb, only in-frame clones are kept and a portion is missing. The sample yields over 100,000 clones, approximately 86% seen once. The sample here was peripheral blood, taken 28 days after the second AZD1222 dose. These receptors all come from an adult who received the AZD1222 COVID-19 vaccine.

This clone was recorded a few times. V gene TRBV4-3 combines with J gene TRBJ1-1; D is undetermined. V lost 4 bases, J lost 2 bases, and 8 bases lay in between. The CDR3 is made up of 13 amino acids. Germline V gives CDR1 LGHNA, CDR2 YSLEER. The CDR3 region has the DNA TGCGCCAGCAGCCGCTTTTACAACACTGAAGCTTTCTTT. It encodes CASSRFYNTEAFF.

This clone was recorded only once. The chain combines TRBV5-5 with TRBJ1-1, with unresolved D. This CDR3 comprises 14 residues. V gave up 4 bases and J gave up 0 bases, with 10 bases separating them. The germline V gene encodes CDR1 SGHKS and CDR2 YYEKEE (reference sequence). CDR3 DNA: TGTGCCAGCAGCCTGGGAACGATGAACACTGAAGCTTTCTTT. Translation gives CASSLGTMNTEAFF.

The genes are TRBV4-3 and TRBJ2-1, with D possibly being TRBD1 or TRBD2 (6 bases each). Germline CDR1 and CDR2: LGHNA and YSLEER. The V end was cut by 5 bases, the J end by 3 bases, with 17 bases between. The CDR3 is made up of 16 amino acids. The CDR3 sequence is CASSEVAGGLYNEQFF. Here the CDR3 DNA reads TGCGCCAGCAGCGAAGTGGCCGGGGGCCTCTACAATGAGCAGTTCTTC.

This sequence joins TRBV15 and TRBJ2-7; 8 nucleotides match TRBD2. After removal of 5 bases from V and 5 bases from J, the junction contained 8 bases not matched to a gene. Germline lookup yields CDR1 LNHNV and CDR2 YYDKDF (reference sequence). The CDR3 has 14 amino acids. In DNA, the CDR3 is TGTGCCACCAGCCCGGGAGGGGAGGGTCACGAGCAGTACTTC. It translates to CATSPGGEGHEQYF.

This chain's CDR3 is CASSPDRVERGYTF. The DNA for the CDR3 is TGCGCCAGCAGCCCGGACAGGGTCGAGAGAGGCTACACCTTC. The J gene is TRBJ1-2, the V gene TRBV5-1, with 8 bases aligning to TRBD1. The CDR3 extends over 14 amino acids. V gave up 4 bases and J gave up 8 bases; unmatched junction bases: 10. Germline CDR1 is SGHRS and CDR2 is YFSETQ.

The J gene is TRBJ2-3, the V gene TRBV11-2; D is undetermined. Germline assignment: CDR1 SGHAT and CDR2 FQNNGV. The V end was cut by 5 bases, the J end by 1 base, with 10 bases between. The CDR3 covers 14 residues. The CDR3 DNA reads as TGTGCCAGCAGCCCTTGGCTCGGCACAGATACGCAGTATTTT. Protein sequence: CASSPWLGTDTQYF.

The CDR3 region is CASSLGDTLGQETQYF. CDR3 sequence (DNA): TGTGCCAGCAGCTTAGGGGACACTTTGGGCCAAGAGACCCAGTACTTC. The chain joins TRBV7-9 to TRBJ2-5; D possibly corresponds to TRBD1 (6 bases). Germline V gives CDR1 SEHNR, CDR2 FQNEAQ (reference sequence). The ends were cut back, 1 base at V and 1 base at J, with 13 bases in the middle. The CDR3 contains 16 residues.

The chain couples TRBV5-5 to TRBJ2-5; TRBD1 matches at 9 bases. The CDR3 spans 15 residues. The V segment lost 4 bases and the J segment 5 bases; nucleotides outside the gene matches: 9. Germline CDR1 is SGHKS and CDR2 is YYEKEE (reference sequence). The CDR3 sequence: CASSQGQGSEETQYF. The DNA of the CDR3 is TGTGCCAGCAGCCAGGGACAGGGATCGGAGGAGACCCAGTACTTC.

The rearrangement joins TRBV3-1 (or the pseudogene TRBV3-2) to TRBJ1-2; the D gene is possibly TRBD1 (6 bases). This CDR3 has 15 residues. V was pared by 4 bases and J by 2 bases, with 14 bases between. From germline, CDR1 is LGHDT and CDR2 YNNKEL (reference sequence). CDR3 region: CASSRGGRVNYGYTF. The CDR3 nucleotides read TGTGCCAGCAGCCGGGGGGGGCGCGTAAACTATGGCTACACCTTC.

V and J are TRBV12-3 or TRBV12-4 and TRBJ1-1; no reliable D call. CDR3 length equals 13 residues. V lost 7 bases and J 1 base, leaving 10 bases between the germline ends. The CDR3 sequence is CASTILQNTEAFF. CDR3 bases: TGTGCCAGCACCATACTGCAGAACACTGAAGCTTTCTTT.

V is TRBV7-2 and J is TRBJ2-3, with D unresolved. This CDR3 contains 12 residues. V gave up 3 bases and J gave up 2 bases, with 3 bases separating them. Germline V gives CDR1 SGHTA, CDR2 FQGNSA. The CDR3 reads CASSFNTDTQYF. CDR3 DNA sequence: TGTGCCAGCAGCTTCAACACAGATACGCAGTATTTT.

The CDR3 reads CASSLDVETGRGNTEAFF. The CDR3 nucleotides are TGTGCCAGCAGCTTAGATGTGGAGACAGGGAGGGGAAACACTGAAGCTTTCTTT. This chain connects TRBV11-2 to TRBJ1-1; 7 nucleotides line up with TRBD1. This CDR3 comprises 18 residues. V shed 0 bases, J shed 2 bases, and the junction held 12 bases outside the gene matches. The germline CDR1 and CDR2 sequences are SGHAT and FQNNGV.

This chain links TRBV27 with TRBJ1-5; tentatively, D is TRBD1 (5 bases). The V end lost 2 bases, the J end lost 5 bases, and 13 bases lay between the germline ends. Germline CDR1 is MNHEY and CDR2 is SMNVEV (reference sequence). The CDR3 is made up of 15 amino acids. Here the CDR3 reads CASSLDGGTYQPQHF. CDR3 nucleotides: TGTGCCAGCAGTTTAGATGGAGGGACTTATCAGCCCCAGCATTTT.

The chain recombines TRBV7-2 with TRBJ1-2; tentative D call: TRBD1 (5 bases). Germline-derived CDR1 and CDR2 are SGHTA and FQGNSA. The V end lost 2 bases, the J end lost 8 bases, and 18 bases lay between the germline ends. The CDR3 spans 15 residues. The CDR3 loop is CASSLLGVVRVGYTF. DNA of the CDR3: TGTGCCAGCAGCTTATTGGGGGTGGTACGGGTCGGCTACACCTTC.

The chain is built from TRBV5-5 and TRBJ1-6; 8 bases line up with TRBD1. Looked up from germline, CDR1 is SGHKS and CDR2 is YYEKEE (reference sequence). The V segment lost 3 bases and the J segment 7 bases; nucleotides outside the gene matches: 9. The CDR3 has 16 amino acids. The CDR3 DNA sequence: TGTGCCAGCAGCTACGCCCCACAGGGGGGGAATTCACCCCTCCACTTT. It codes for CASSYAPQGGNSPLHF.

This chain joins TRBV23-1 and TRBJ1-3, with D perhaps TRBD1 (6 bases). TRBV23-1 is assigned to the ORF class and has an uncertain function. V was clipped by 0 bases and J by 8 bases, with 14 bases between them. The CDR3 runs 15 residues. CDR3 in amino acids: CASSQSSPRGDTIYF. CDR3 DNA sequence: TGCGCCAGCAGTCAATCTTCGCCCAGGGGTGACACCATATATTTT.

The chain recombines TRBV5-1 with TRBJ1-4; no firm D call. V was cut by 3 bases and J by 4 bases, with 10 bases left in between. The CDR3 sequence is 14 residues long. CDR1 is SGHRS and CDR2 is YFSETQ in the germline V gene. CDR3 loop: CASSSGQINEKLFF. CDR3 DNA sequence: TGCGCCAGCAGCTCGGGCCAGATTAATGAAAAACTGTTTTTT.

The rearrangement uses TRBV28 and TRBJ2-7; D is uncertain. The germline V and J ends were trimmed by 5 bases and 7 bases, with 9 bases remaining between them. This CDR3 has 11 residues. The germline V gene has CDR1 MDHEN and CDR2 SYDVKM. Here the CDR3 reads CASSATWEQYF. The CDR3 bases are TGTGCCAGCAGTGCTACTTGGGAGCAGTACTTC.

The chain links TRBV18 to TRBJ2-2, with D tentatively TRBD1 (5 bases). CDR1 KGHSH and CDR2 LQKENI come from the germline V gene. The CDR3 covers 13 residues. V lost 5 bases, J lost 4 bases, and 8 bases lay in between. CDR3 nucleotides: TGTGCCAGCTCAATGGGGCTCACCGGGGAGCTGTTTTTT. The encoded protein is CASSMGLTGELFF.

The chain uses TRBV7-9 and TRBJ1-1, with TRBD1 matching 8 bases. This CDR3 region has 15 residues. From germline, CDR1 is SEHNR and CDR2 FQNEAQ (reference sequence). V lost 6 bases and J lost 0; bases outside the gene matches: 6. CDR3 DNA: TGTGCCAGCAGTTCACGGACAGGGATGAACACTGAAGCTTTCTTT. Translating gives CASSSRTGMNTEAFF.

CDR3 amino acids: CASSSRGSGPTDTQYF. CDR3 DNA sequence: TGTGCCAGCAGCTCCCGAGGTAGCGGCCCCACAGATACGCAGTATTTT. The chain employs TRBV7-9 and TRBJ2-3; D is possibly TRBD2 (6 bases). The CDR3 runs to 16 residues. Germline V gene sequence: CDR1 SEHNR, CDR2 FQNEAQ (reference sequence). The V gene lost 4 bases and the J gene lost 2 bases, with 16 bases spanning the gap.

The chain recombines TRBV29-1 with TRBJ2-7; TRBD1 might be the D (7 bases). The ends were cut back, 5 bases at V and 4 bases at J, with 15 bases in the middle. The CDR3 covers 13 residues. The germline CDR1 and CDR2 sequences are SQVTM and ANQGSEA. CDR3 coding DNA: TGCAGCGTTTGGAGGGGGCCCGGGTACGAGCAGTACTTC. Amino acid sequence: CSVWRGPGYEQYF.

This clone showed up just once. The CDR3 spells CASSLALGRGTEAFF. The CDR3 DNA is TGCGCCAGCAGCTTGGCCTTGGGACGGGGCACTGAAGCTTTCTTT. The V and J genes are TRBV5-1 and TRBJ1-1, with D perhaps TRBD1 (5 bases). Per the germline V gene, CDR1 is SGHRS and CDR2 is YFSETQ. The CDR3 spans 15 residues. V shed 0 bases and J shed 4 bases, with 13 bases lying between them.

This chain's CDR3 is CASSGRWGNIQYF. The CDR3 DNA reads as TGTGCCAGTAGTGGGAGGTGGGGAAACATTCAGTACTTC. V usage is TRBV19 and J usage is TRBJ2-4; D perhaps matches TRBD2 (6 bases). Per germline, CDR1 LNHDA and CDR2 SQIVND (reference sequence). V was pared by 5 bases and J by 6 bases, with 11 bases between. This CDR3 spans 13 amino acids. The whole variable domain, filled in from reference TRBV19 and TRBJ2-4, reads DGGITQSPKYLFRKEGQNVTLSCEQNLNHDAMYWYRQDPGQGLRLIYYSQIVNDFQKGDIAEGYSVSREKKESFPLTVTSAQKNPTAFYLCASSGRWGNIQYFGAGTRLSVL.

This chain uses TRBV5-1 with TRBJ1-6, with D maybe TRBD1 (5 bases). The V end lost 2 bases, the J end lost 5 bases, and 8 bases lay between the germline ends. The CDR3 runs to 14 residues. CDR1 and CDR2 from the germline V gene are SGHRS and YFSETQ. This CDR3 reads CASSFGRDNSPLHF. Written as DNA, the CDR3 is TGCGCCAGCAGCTTCGGCAGGGATAATTCACCCCTCCACTTT.

This rearrangement joins TRBV28 to TRBJ1-2, with a tentative D call TRBD1 (5 bases). The CDR3 loop spans 14 amino acids. CDR1 is MDHEN, CDR2 SYDVKM, per germline. V was cut by 6 bases and J by 4 bases, with 15 bases left in between. The chain's CDR3 is CASRMSGTVYGYTF. The CDR3 DNA sequence: TGTGCCAGCAGAATGTCCGGGACGGTCTATGGCTACACCTTC.

V and J are TRBV5-1 and TRBJ2-1, with D perhaps given as TRBD1 or TRBD2 (5 bases each). CDR3 length equals 16 residues. The germline CDR1 and CDR2 sequences are SGHRS and YFSETQ. V was cut by 7 bases and J by 9 bases, with 26 bases left in between. The CDR3 DNA is TGCGCCAGCGGAGCCGTCCGGGACGGGCGGGTTTTTGAGCAGTTCTTC. Its translation: CASGAVRDGRVFEQFF.

This clone showed up just once. Within the sample, other DNA sequences also encode this same CDR3. The chain joins TRBV7-9 to TRBJ1-1; possible D gene TRBD1, 6 bases. The CDR3 loop spans 13 amino acids. CDR1 SEHNR and CDR2 FQNEAQ come from the germline V gene (reference sequence). V was cut by 1 base and J by 4 bases, with 7 bases left in between. The chain's CDR3 is CASSLEGGTEAFF. The CDR3 coding sequence is TGTGCCAGCAGCTTAGAAGGGGGCACTGAAGCTTTCTTT.